This entry is about one TCR beta chain. This clone was recorded only once. Its antigen is still unknown. No base-level quality is on record; no much larger clone is a single base apart. This entry belongs to a study of cytomegalovirus exposure and HLA in healthy donors (dated by TCRdb to about 2017). Regarding the complete study: A later analysis indicated that the 90 to 150 validation repertoires were generated on the platform also employed for the 700 or so repertoires of the first cohort. The study aimed to test whether cataloging public T cell receptors could reveal signatures of past pathogen exposure. Besides the first cohort of 500 to 700 subjects, a separate validation cohort made up of over 100 different subjects was used. High-throughput TCR immunosequencing, statistical association of individual TCRs with disease status, and machine learning were combined to predict cytomegalovirus infection status. Overall study outcomes, separate from this receptor: All 120 or so repertoires were used to score co-occurrence in the validation cohort in a later analysis, because that analysis had no HLA typing for the cohort. In both the original and validation cohorts, the classifier was reported to diagnose cytomegalovirus status with high specificity and sensitivity. A few of the identified cytomegalovirus-associated TCR beta chains were confirmed in vitro to be specific for cytomegalovirus antigens. A total of 150 to 200 TCR beta chains were listed by the study as associated with cytomegalovirus. While some public TCRs were present in many individuals, most TCR sequences turned up only very rarely across donors. The authors suggested that the approach could potentially be extended to other disease states and immunological phenotypes. In a later analysis, TCRs clustered in the first cohort were found to also tend to co-occur in the 130 or so validation repertoires, with approximately 95% of cluster scores above 0.

The germline V gene provides CDR1 MGHRA and CDR2 YSYEKL. Its CDR3 holds 15 amino acids, cysteine through phenylalanine. CDR3 DNA is the only sequence kept; it has 45 bases, read in frame from the first base. At the junction V is shortened by 2 bases and J by 6 bases; bases outside the gene matches: 4. Separate from the approximately 700-subject first cohort, the validation cohort of 90 to 150 subjects was the group to which the donors belonged. Libraries were built with the immunoSEQ multiplex PCR assay. For the original study's pipeline: To diagnose cytomegalovirus status from the catalog of TCR beta chain sequences, a statistical classification framework was built. TCRdb retrieved this table from immuneACCESS and kept in-frame rearrangements only. Not all clones are present; in checked studies, unresolved V genes account for under half, and no reason is known for the remainder. V and J calls and clone size come straight from that table; D and trimming were deduced from the DNA. The sample profile shows 60,000 to 90,000 clones; about 93% of them were found once. The top ten hold roughly 0.6% of the sample.

The receptor chain draws on TRBV4-1 and TRBJ2-3; the junction holds 11 bases that match TRBD2. The TCR originated in a woman under 30 in good health and CMV-seronegative. Sequenced sample: PBMCs. Here is the DNA: TGCGCCAGCAGCCAAATTAGCGGGGGGGTGGATACGCAGTATTTT. The resulting protein is CASSQISGGVDTQYF.